This T cell receptor (beta chain) was profiled in a study of CD8 T cells in Susac syndrome. Random hexamers served to reverse transcribe roughly 0.45 to 1 ug RNA. immunoSEQ multiplex PCR amplified TCR beta CDR3 across 54 Vbeta, 13 Jbeta. TCRdb called the immunoSEQ multiplex PCR reads again in MiXCR, with one record for every CDR3 protein. This sample has 120,000 to 150,000 distinct CDR3 sequences, with roughly 95% found just once. From blood CD8+ and CD4+ T cells, the TCR beta chain was sequenced. In the multiple sclerosis control group, patients were treatment-naive and had stable or active relapsing-remitting disease. TEMRA cells were enriched by FACS, while CD8+ and CD4+ T cells were obtained through a negative isolation that was performed magnetically. This clonotype was detected a few times. CDR1 and CDR2 from the germline V gene are SQVTM and ANQGSEA. J lost 3 bases, V lost 7 bases, and 9 bases had no gene match. The CDR3 covers 13 residues.

This clonotype was sampled from a human donor with multiple sclerosis. The chain links TRBV29-1 to TRBJ2-7; 7 nucleotides line up with TRBD1. Material for sequencing was CD4+ T cells from PBMCs. The CDR3 spells CSATTGQRYEQYF. The CDR3 DNA reads as TGCAGCGCCACGACAGGGCAGCGCTACGAGCAGTACTTC.